The 12 T cell receptor beta chains reported below all come from one sample, sequenced in a study of OX40 agonist ivuxolimab in advanced cancers. The assay was immunoSEQ multiplex PCR, and TCRdb's table has in-frame clones only and misses some. The profile shows 35,000 to 45,000 clones, 83% of them singletons. The sample consisted of CD4+ or CD8+ T cells sorted from blood, taken in a trial of the OX40 agonist ivuxolimab. All receptors derive from an adult with an advanced solid tumor such as melanoma, head and neck, liver or kidney cancer.

The J gene is TRBJ2-7, the V gene TRBV4-3; possibly TRBD2 for D (6 bases). The CDR3 sequence is 15 residues long. The germline V gene has CDR1 LGHNA and CDR2 YSLEER. Trimming stripped 0 bases from V and 4 bases from J, with 13 bases between. CDR3 region: CASSQDASEGYEQYF. In nucleotides, the CDR3 is TGCGCCAGCAGCCAAGATGCATCGGAGGGGTACGAGCAGTACTTC.

This chain joins TRBV5-1 and TRBJ2-7, with 7 bases aligning to TRBD1. V shed 0 bases, J shed 2 bases, and the junction held 5 bases outside the gene matches. This CDR3 is 15 amino acids long. CDR1 SGHRS and CDR2 YFSETQ come from the germline V gene. The CDR3 is CASSLGDSFPYEQYF. The CDR3 nucleotides read TGCGCCAGCAGCTTGGGGGACAGCTTTCCCTACGAGCAGTACTTC.

V is TRBV27 and J is TRBJ1-3; no clear D gene. Germline V gene sequence: CDR1 MNHEY, CDR2 SMNVEV (reference sequence). CDR3 length equals 13 residues. Trimming left V 7 bases short and J 4 bases short, with 11 bases between. CDR3 amino acids: CASTPHAGNTIYF. The CDR3 DNA reads TGTGCCAGCACCCCGCATGCCGGAAACACCATATATTTT.

The chain employs TRBV13 and TRBJ2-1; TRBD1 or TRBD2 may be the D gene (5 bases each). This CDR3 is 14 amino acids long. Germline V gene sequence: CDR1 PRHDT, CDR2 FYEKMQ (reference sequence). V lost 7 bases and J lost 8, with 18 bases in between. CDR3 sequence reads: CASKAGPPGYEQFF. The CDR3 DNA sequence: TGTGCCAGCAAAGCAGGGCCTCCGGGGTATGAGCAGTTCTTC.

The V gene is TRBV27, the J gene TRBJ1-2; D is perhaps TRBD1 (6 bases). V was cut by 2 bases and J by 2 bases, with 6 bases left in between. Germline-derived CDR1 and CDR2 are MNHEY and SMNVEV (reference sequence). The CDR3 has 13 residues. This CDR3 is CASSLQGNYGYTF. For the CDR3, the DNA is TGTGCCAGCAGTTTACAGGGGAACTATGGCTACACCTTC.

V and J are TRBV9 and TRBJ2-1, with 9 bases fitting TRBD2. The CDR3 loop spans 16 amino acids. Germline V gene sequence: CDR1 SGDLS, CDR2 YYNGEE. V shed 3 bases and J 6 bases; nucleotides not matched to a gene: 10. This CDR3 reads CASSALAGEALNEQFF. CDR3 nucleotide sequence: TGTGCCAGCAGCGCCTTAGCGGGAGAGGCCCTCAATGAGCAGTTCTTC.

The V call is TRBV5-4, the J call TRBJ2-7; tentatively, D is TRBD1 (6 bases). This CDR3 comprises 14 residues. The germline CDR1 and CDR2 sequences are SGHNT and YYREEE (reference sequence). Trimming removed 4 bases at V and 2 bases at J, with 13 bases between. The chain's CDR3 is CASSLGQLTYEQYF. The CDR3 nucleotides read TGTGCCAGCAGCCTCGGACAGTTAACCTACGAGCAGTACTTC.

This chain joins TRBV7-9 and TRBJ2-1; D remains unclear. The CDR3 extends over 13 amino acids. Trimming left V 8 bases short and J 0 bases short, with 8 bases between. Per germline, CDR1 SEHNR and CDR2 FQNEAQ (reference sequence). The CDR3 nucleotides read TGTGCCAGCGGTGGCGGCTCCTACAATGAGCAGTTCTTC. It is translated as CASGGGSYNEQFF.

V and J are TRBV7-3 and TRBJ1-4, with D possibly being TRBD1 (5 bases). Germline-derived CDR1 and CDR2 are SGHTA and FQGTGA. There are 13 residues in the CDR3. Trimming left V 5 bases short and J 4 bases short, with 8 bases between. The CDR3 DNA is TGTGCCAGCAGCCCAGACAGTAATGAAAAACTGTTTTTT. Protein product: CASSPDSNEKLFF.

This clone was recorded only once. The rearrangement joins TRBV19 to TRBJ2-7; the D call may be TRBD1 or TRBD2 (6 bases each). CDR3 length: 12 amino acids. V was cut by 3 bases and J by 6 bases, with 9 bases left in between. The V gene's germline CDR1 is LNHDA and CDR2 SQIVND (reference sequence). The CDR3 DNA is TGTGCCAGTAGTATTGGGGGGCGCGAGCAGTACTTC. Translating gives CASSIGGREQYF.

The chain has TRBV28 and TRBJ2-5; TRBD1 agrees at 9 bases. Germline trimming cut 10 bases from V and 4 bases from J; bases unmatched to any gene: 7. The length of the CDR3 is 13 residues. Germline-derived CDR1 and CDR2 are MDHEN and SYDVKM. The CDR3 loop is CATGQGLGETQYF. As DNA, the CDR3 is TGTGCCACCGGACAGGGGTTAGGAGAGACCCAGTACTTC.

In this sample, this clone turned up once. The genes are TRBV2 and TRBJ2-1; D might be TRBD2 (6 bases). Per germline, CDR1 SNHLY and CDR2 FYNNEI. This CDR3 contains 17 residues. Trimming left V 4 bases short and J 4 bases short, with 20 bases between. The CDR3 is CASSGAYRDWGYNEQFF. The CDR3 DNA follows: TGTGCCAGCAGTGGCGCGTACCGGGACTGGGGGTACAATGAGCAGTTCTTC.